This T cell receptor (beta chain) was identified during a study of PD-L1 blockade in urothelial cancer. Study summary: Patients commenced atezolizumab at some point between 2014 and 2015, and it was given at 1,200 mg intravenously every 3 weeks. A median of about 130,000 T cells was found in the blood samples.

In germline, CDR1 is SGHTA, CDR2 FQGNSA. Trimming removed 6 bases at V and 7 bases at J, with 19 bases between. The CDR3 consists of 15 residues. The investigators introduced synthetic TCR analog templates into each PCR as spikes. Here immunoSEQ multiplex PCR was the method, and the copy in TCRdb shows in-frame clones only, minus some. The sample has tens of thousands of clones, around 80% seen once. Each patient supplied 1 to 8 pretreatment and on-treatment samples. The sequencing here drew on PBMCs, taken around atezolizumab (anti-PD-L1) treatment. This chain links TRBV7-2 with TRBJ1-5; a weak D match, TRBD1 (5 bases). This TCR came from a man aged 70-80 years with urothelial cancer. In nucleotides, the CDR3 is TGTGCCAGCAGGTATGCCGGAGGGGTAGGACAGCCCCAGCATTTT. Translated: CASRYAGGVGQPQHF.